Each of the 26 T cell receptor beta chains below was sequenced from the same sample in a study of monozygotic twins with inflammatory bowel disease (dated by TCRdb to 2018 to 2020). The method behind the library was 5' RACE. Sequencer: Illumina HiSeq 2500. TCRdb reprocessed the reads, so every CDR3 protein sequence counts as one entry and DNA is not shown. The sample's clone listing holds more than 300,000 distinct CDR3 sequences. 2.5% to 3% of the sample rests with the top ten. Sequenced sample: blood. These receptors came from a human donor with ulcerative colitis or Crohn's disease, or a healthy co-twin of an affected twin (not recorded which).

The rearrangement links TRBV6-5 to TRBJ2-2; TCRdb lists TRBD2, though no DNA is available to test this call. The CDR3 length is 15 residues. In germline, CDR1 is MNHEY, CDR2 SVGAGI. Here the CDR3 reads CASSYSGANTGELFF.

This chain links TRBV24-1 with TRBJ2-3. The CDR3 is 13 amino acids. Germline CDR1 reads KGHDR; CDR2 reads SFDVKD. CDR3 residues: CATSVANRETQYF.

This sequence joins TRBV11-2 and TRBJ2-7; TCRdb designates TRBD1, a call that cannot be tested without DNA. CDR1 and CDR2 (germline): SGHAT, FQNNGV. The CDR3 runs 15 residues. The CDR3 sequence is CASSEGQGAVYEQYF.

The chain recombines TRBV21-1 with TRBJ2-7; TCRdb calls TRBD1, which cannot be checked without DNA. TRBV21-1 is noted as a pseudogene. The CDR3 consists of 15 residues. The CDR3 sequence: CASTPGWGTAGEQYF.

This chain connects TRBV7-2 to TRBJ2-7. Germline loops: CDR1 SGHTA, CDR2 FQGNSA. This CDR3 has 14 amino acids. CDR3 residues: CASSLDAGPYEQYF.

The rearrangement uses TRBV20-1 and TRBJ2-5; with no DNA, the TCRdb D assignment of TRBD1 cannot be verified. The CDR3 totals 13 residues. CDR1 DFQATT and CDR2 SNEGSKA come from the germline V gene (reference sequence). The CDR3 here is CSARVRGKETQYF.

This clonotype is classed as medium-sized by frequency. The V call is TRBV12-3 or TRBV12-4, the J call TRBJ2-3; TCRdb returns TRBD1, unconfirmable since there is no DNA. The CDR3 totals 14 residues. CDR3 in amino acids: CASRRGRIADTQYF.

J is TRBJ2-5 and V is TRBV4-1; without DNA, the TCRdb call of TRBD1 cannot be checked. The CDR3 runs 15 residues. Germline V gene data show CDR1 as MGHRA and CDR2 as YSYEKL. The CDR3 spells CASSQPIRGPETQYF.

The CDR3 spells CASRLLCMDRGAFWGNQPQHF. The chain recombines TRBV12-2 with TRBJ1-5; TCRdb's D gene call, TRBD1, goes unchecked for lack of DNA. TRBV12-2 corresponds to a pseudogene. The CDR3 totals 21 residues.

The CDR3 sequence: CASRGPQSSYNSPLHF. V is TRBV12-3 or TRBV12-4 and J is TRBJ1-6; the D call from TCRdb, TRBD1, cannot be confirmed without DNA. This CDR3 is 16 amino acids long.

The V and J genes are TRBV6-2 or TRBV6-3 and TRBJ2-7; absent DNA, TCRdb's TRBD1 call cannot be checked. From germline, CDR1 is MNHEY and CDR2 SVGEGT. The CDR3 consists of 14 residues. CDR3 loop: CASSYSVGVYEQYF.

The genes are TRBV27 and TRBJ2-3; the TCRdb D gene call, TRBD1, has no DNA to confirm it. Germline V CDR1 and CDR2: MNHEY, SMNVEV (reference sequence). The CDR3 covers 15 residues. CDR3 loop: CASSPRGTSTDTQYF.

The chain couples TRBV29-1 to TRBJ2-3; TCRdb lists TRBD1, though no DNA is available to test this call. Per germline, CDR1 SQVTM and CDR2 ANQGSEA. The CDR3 extends over 15 amino acids. CDR3 loop: CSATRTGISTDTQYF.

This chain links TRBV29-1 with TRBJ1-1; TCRdb calls TRBD1, which cannot be checked without DNA. The CDR3 totals 13 residues. Germline lookup yields CDR1 SQVTM and CDR2 ANQGSEA. The CDR3 reads CSVLQGWGTEAFF.

This chain joins TRBV7-2 and TRBJ1-2; TCRdb indicates TRBD1, and absent DNA this call remains unverified. The V gene's germline CDR1 is SGHTA and CDR2 FQGNSA. The CDR3 loop spans 15 amino acids. CDR3 protein: CASSSNGHGGLGYTF.

The rearrangement joins TRBV14 to TRBJ2-2; TCRdb's D gene call, TRBD1, goes unchecked for lack of DNA. The CDR3 totals 15 residues. Germline V CDR1 and CDR2: SGHDN, FVKESK. CDR3 amino acids: CASSQGTDNTGELFF.

V usage is TRBV5-1 and J usage is TRBJ2-7; TCRdb selects TRBD1, and the lack of DNA leaves this call unchecked. The CDR3 has 15 amino acids. The germline V gene has CDR1 SGHRS and CDR2 YFSETQ. The CDR3 is CASSLPGTGSHEQYF.

The chain joins TRBV6-6 to TRBJ2-1; TCRdb's D call, TRBD1, is unchecked because there is no DNA. Germline CDR1 is MNHNY and CDR2 is SVGAGI (reference sequence). The length of the CDR3 is 14 residues. The CDR3: CASSFRQGAYEQFF.

The CDR3 protein is CASSLPDRERCEQFF. V usage is TRBV12-3 or TRBV12-4 and J usage is TRBJ2-1; the TCRdb D gene call, TRBD1, has no DNA to confirm it. This CDR3 region has 15 residues.

The chain has TRBV9 and TRBJ1-1; no DNA is available, so the TRBD1 call from TCRdb remains unchecked. The CDR3 has 14 residues. CDR1 is SGDLS, CDR2 YYNGEE, per germline. The CDR3 sequence: CASSVQGAGTEAFF.

The chain has TRBV19 and TRBJ2-1; TCRdb designates TRBD2, a call that cannot be tested without DNA. The germline V gene has CDR1 LNHDA and CDR2 SQIVND (reference sequence). This CDR3 is 15 amino acids long. CDR3 loop: CASSMVAQSYNEQFF. Based on the CDR3 plus reference TRBV19 and TRBJ2-1, the full variable domain is DGGITQSPKYLFRKEGQNVTLSCEQNLNHDAMYWYRQDPGQGLRLIYYSQIVNDFQKGDIAEGYSVSREKKESFPLTVTSAQKNPTAFYLCASSMVAQSYNEQFFGPGTRLTVL.

The gene calls are TRBV12-3 or TRBV12-4 and TRBJ2-2; TCRdb's D call, TRBD2, is unchecked because there is no DNA. The length of the CDR3 is 15 residues. The CDR3 region is CASSLVSGGTGELFF.

V and J are TRBV11-3 and TRBJ2-6. Germline-derived CDR1 and CDR2 are SGHNT and YENEEA. CDR3 length: 15 amino acids. The CDR3: CASSSQASGANVLTF. Based on the CDR3 plus reference TRBV11-3 and TRBJ2-6, the full variable domain is EAGVVQSPRYKIIEKKQPVAFWCNPISGHNTLYWYLQNLGQGPELLIRYENEEAVDDSQLPKDRFSAERLKGVDSTLKIQPAELGDSAVYLCASSSQASGANVLTFGAGSRLTVL.

The chain links TRBV11-2 to TRBJ2-7; the D call of TRBD2 rests on TCRdb alone, since no DNA is present to check it. Germline CDR1 and CDR2: SGHAT and FQNNGV. The CDR3 covers 15 residues. The chain's CDR3 is CASSVIGTSLYEQYF.

The rearrangement uses TRBV29-1 and TRBJ2-5; no DNA is available, so the TRBD2 call from TCRdb remains unchecked. From germline, CDR1 is SQVTM and CDR2 ANQGSEA. The CDR3 runs to 12 residues. Here the CDR3 reads CSVVGTQETQYF.

Here the CDR3 reads CSASRGFAETQYF. This chain links TRBV20-1 with TRBJ2-5; TCRdb's D call of TRBD1 is untestable without DNA. The CDR3 covers 13 residues. CDR1 and CDR2 (germline): DFQATT, SNEGSKA (reference sequence).